The next 26 T cell receptor beta chains were all read from a single sample in a study of shared clonotypes between healthy human individuals. Assay: immunoSEQ multiplex PCR; the TCRdb copy retains only in-frame clones and omits some. Among a few million clones, 85% to 95% were seen once, and the ten largest hold approximately 1.6%. In the naive CD8 group, cells lacked CD45RO and were positively selected for CCR7, so terminally differentiated effector memory CD45RA+ cells were left out. The source material was naive CD8+ T cells from PBMCs. The receptors come from a man younger than 35 in good health. Some clones in this sample may be carry-over from other donors' samples.

In regard to this clone: Other DNA sequences from this sample encode an identical CDR3 as well. CDR3 protein: CASSSGYEQYF. The CDR3 DNA is TGTGCCAGCAGCTCCGGATACGAGCAGTACTTC. The chain joins TRBV5-4 to TRBJ2-7; no reliable D call. The ends were cut back, 3 bases at V and 4 bases at J, with 5 bases in the middle. CDR3 length: 11 amino acids. Germline V lookup: CDR1 SGHNT, CDR2 YYREEE (reference sequence).

This clone was detected only once. The CDR3 spells CASSLKGEVYEQYF. CDR3 DNA: TGTGCCAGCAGTTTAAAGGGTGAAGTCTACGAGCAGTACTTC. The J gene is TRBJ2-7, the V gene TRBV27; D remains ambiguous. Germline-derived CDR1 and CDR2 are MNHEY and SMNVEV (reference sequence). V was cut by 2 bases and J by 3 bases, with 11 bases left in between. There are 14 residues in the CDR3.

The rearrangement links TRBV4-1 to TRBJ2-7, with 7 nucleotides matching TRBD1. Per the germline V gene, CDR1 is MGHRA and CDR2 is YSYEKL. Losses at the gene ends were 5 bases for V and 0 bases for J; bases not matched to a gene: 7. The CDR3 loop spans 15 amino acids. The DNA of the CDR3 is TGCGCCAGCAGCTACCGACAGGGAAGCTCCTACGAGCAGTACTTC. Translated, it gives CASSYRQGSSYEQYF.

The chain has TRBV25-1 and TRBJ1-1; D is perhaps TRBD1 (5 bases). CDR1 MGHDK and CDR2 SYGVNS come from the germline V gene. The CDR3 is 14 residues long. V was trimmed by 2 bases and J by 3 bases, leaving 10 bases between them. CDR3 bases: TGTGCCAGCAGTGAAGGCAGGGTTGACACTGAAGCTTTCTTT. Translated: CASSEGRVDTEAFF.

The chain uses TRBV27 and TRBJ2-5; D not resolved. This CDR3 contains 11 residues. The germline CDR1 and CDR2 sequences are MNHEY and SMNVEV (reference sequence). V lost 5 bases and J lost 4, with 5 bases in between. CDR3 in DNA: TGTGCCAGCAGTCATGGAGAGACCCAGTACTTC. Translation gives CASSHGETQYF.

This chain joins TRBV9 and TRBJ2-3; D is ambiguous. Germline V lookup: CDR1 SGDLS, CDR2 YYNGEE. V was shortened by 4 bases and J by 3 bases, with 9 bases between the two germline ends. The CDR3 extends over 13 amino acids. DNA of the CDR3: TGTGCCAGCAGCCCAGAGTGGACAGATACGCAGTATTTT. It encodes CASSPEWTDTQYF.

CDR3 in amino acids: CASSIRTRNSNQPQHF. Here the CDR3 DNA reads TGTGCCAGCAGCATCCGGACGCGGAATAGCAATCAGCCCCAGCATTTT. This chain joins TRBV21-1 and TRBJ1-5. TRBV21-1 is marked as a pseudogene. The CDR3 is 16 amino acids.

V is TRBV4-3 and J is TRBJ2-2; D gene ambiguous. The CDR3 runs to 14 residues. CDR1 and CDR2 (germline): LGHNA, YSLEER. Between the trimmed V and J ends, which lost 0 bases and 5 bases, there was a span of 7 bases. CDR3 residues: CASSQDIPTGELFF. CDR3 DNA sequence: TGCGCCAGCAGCCAAGATATCCCGACCGGGGAGCTGTTTTTT.

The V gene is TRBV28, the J gene TRBJ2-1, with a possible D match to TRBD1 (6 bases). Germline V gene data show CDR1 as MDHEN and CDR2 as SYDVKM. The CDR3 is made up of 16 amino acids. V shed 5 bases and J shed 3 bases, with 17 bases lying between them. In DNA, the CDR3 is TGTGCCAGCAGTCCCACCTCAGGGGTGGGCTACAATGAGCAGTTCTTC. This encodes CASSPTSGVGYNEQFF.

This chain joins TRBV9 and TRBJ1-2; D possibly corresponds to TRBD1 (6 bases). This CDR3 comprises 14 residues. CDR1 is SGDLS, CDR2 YYNGEE, per germline. V gave up 0 bases and J gave up 7 bases, with 13 bases separating them. In DNA, the CDR3 is TGTGCCAGCAGCGTAGGACAGGCTCGGGCTGGCTACACCTTC. Its translation is CASSVGQARAGYTF. Full variable domain (outside the CDR3, taken from reference TRBV9 and TRBJ1-2): DSGVTQTPKHLITATGQRVTLRCSPRSGDLSVYWYQQSLDQGLQFLIQYYNGEERAKGNILERFSAQQFPDLHSELNLSSLELGDSALYFCASSVGQARAGYTFGSGTRLTVV.

This rearrangement joins TRBV28 to TRBJ1-1; no firm D call. The V end lost 6 bases, the J end lost 2 bases, and 19 bases lay between the germline ends. CDR3 size: 16 residues. The germline V gene encodes CDR1 MDHEN and CDR2 SYDVKM. The chain's CDR3 is CASSPWPSDFNTEAFF. The CDR3 coding sequence is TGTGCCAGCAGCCCCTGGCCTTCGGATTTTAACACTGAAGCTTTCTTT.

The chain recombines TRBV19 with TRBJ2-7; D ambiguous. CDR1 is LNHDA, CDR2 SQIVND, per germline (reference sequence). CDR3 length equals 18 residues. V lost 1 base and J 5 bases, leaving 24 bases between the germline ends. The CDR3 reads CASSIGVADGGRGHEQYF. For the CDR3, the DNA is TGTGCCAGTAGTATAGGTGTCGCGGACGGCGGAAGAGGCCACGAGCAGTACTTC. Complete variable domain (other parts from reference TRBV19 and TRBJ2-7): DGGITQSPKYLFRKEGQNVTLSCEQNLNHDAMYWYRQDPGQGLRLIYYSQIVNDFQKGDIAEGYSVSREKKESFPLTVTSAQKNPTAFYLCASSIGVADGGRGHEQYFGPGTRLTVT.

The genes are TRBV9 and TRBJ1-1, with D possibly matching TRBD1 (6 bases). Trimming took off 3 bases at V and 5 bases at J, with 11 bases between the two ends. Germline loops: CDR1 SGDLS, CDR2 YYNGEE. This CDR3 has 13 amino acids. The CDR3 DNA is TGTGCCAGCAGCGAAGGGGGGGAGACTGAAGCTTTCTTT. Its protein product is CASSEGGETEAFF.

A word on this clone: Other DNA sequences in the sample encode the same CDR3. The rearrangement links TRBV27 to TRBJ1-4, with TRBD1 identical over 7 bases. The junction had 5 bases not matched to a gene; V was cut back by 0 bases and J by 4 bases. Germline V lookup: CDR1 MNHEY, CDR2 SMNVEV (reference sequence). The CDR3 has 16 amino acids. CDR3 region: CASSLSIWDSNEKLFF. The CDR3 DNA is TGTGCCAGCAGTTTATCGATTTGGGACAGTAATGAAAAACTGTTTTTT.

This chain connects TRBV9 to TRBJ1-2, with no clear D. This CDR3 spans 17 amino acids. Germline CDR1 is SGDLS and CDR2 is YYNGEE. Trimming removed 3 bases at V and 4 bases at J, with 22 bases between. The CDR3 sequence: CASSGVNSKRGRYGYTF. DNA of the CDR3: TGTGCCAGCAGCGGAGTGAACTCGAAGCGGGGTCGCTATGGCTACACCTTC.

This chain connects TRBV7-2 to TRBJ2-1; 8 positions match TRBD2. V shed 1 base, J shed 7 bases, and the junction held 15 bases outside the gene matches. The CDR3 spans 18 residues. CDR1 is SGHTA, CDR2 FQGNSA, per germline. The CDR3 bases are TGTGCCAGCAGCTTAGAAACACTAGGACTAGCAGTTAAGAATGAGCAGTTCTTC. Protein product: CASSLETLGLAVKNEQFF.

The chain recombines TRBV14 with TRBJ2-1; D unclear. CDR3 length: 12 residues. Trimming took 0 bases from V and 15 from J, leaving 12 bases between them. The V gene's germline CDR1 is SGHDN and CDR2 FVKESK. The CDR3 sequence: CASSQDRPGLFF. The CDR3 coding sequence is TGTGCCAGCAGCCAAGATAGGCCCGGGCTGTTCTTC.

This clone was observed once. The chain uses TRBV9 and TRBJ2-3, with 13 nucleotides matching TRBD2. CDR3 length equals 17 residues. J lost 5 bases, V lost 4 bases, and 10 bases had no gene match. Germline-derived CDR1 and CDR2 are SGDLS and YYNGEE. CDR3 bases: TGTGCCAGCAGCCATCCGACTAGCGGGAGGCTTGGAGATACGCAGTATTTT. This sequence encodes CASSHPTSGRLGDTQYF.

V is TRBV27 and J is TRBJ2-1; 9 nucleotides agree with TRBD2. The CDR3 covers 15 residues. The V and J ends lost 5 bases and 9 bases, in that order; junction bases with no gene match: 11. Germline V gene sequence: CDR1 MNHEY, CDR2 SMNVEV (reference sequence). CDR3 amino acids: CASSPRVAGVAEQFF. The DNA of the CDR3 is TGTGCCAGCAGTCCCCGAGTAGCGGGAGTGGCTGAGCAGTTCTTC.

The rearrangement uses TRBV19 and TRBJ2-7; 7 positions match TRBD2. Per germline, CDR1 LNHDA and CDR2 SQIVND (reference sequence). J lost 7 bases, V lost 5 bases, and 11 bases had no gene match. This CDR3 spans 14 amino acids. This chain's CDR3 is CASSLLATLGEQYF. Written as DNA, the CDR3 is TGTGCCAGTAGTCTACTAGCGACACTGGGGGAGCAGTACTTC.

This clone appeared a single time. The V gene is TRBV2, the J gene TRBJ2-7; TRBD1 aligns across 7 bases. The CDR3 has 15 amino acids. CDR1 SNHLY and CDR2 FYNNEI come from the germline V gene. The junction had 5 bases not matched to a gene; V was cut back by 0 bases and J by 3 bases. The CDR3 nucleotides read TGTGCCAGCAGTGAAGCACCGGGACAGTACTACGAGCAGTACTTC. This sequence encodes CASSEAPGQYYEQYF.

The chain combines TRBV11-3 with TRBJ2-1; TRBD2 matches 7 bases. V lost 5 bases to trimming and J lost 0 bases; unmatched junction nucleotides: 10. Looked up from germline, CDR1 is SGHNT and CDR2 is YENEEA. This CDR3 comprises 17 residues. The DNA for the CDR3 is TGTGCCAGCAGCCCCAACCCCGGACTAGTCTCCTACAATGAGCAGTTCTTC. This sequence encodes CASSPNPGLVSYNEQFF. The complete variable domain, with remaining parts taken from reference TRBV11-3 and TRBJ2-1, reads EAGVVQSPRYKIIEKKQPVAFWCNPISGHNTLYWYLQNLGQGPELLIRYENEEAVDDSQLPKDRFSAERLKGVDSTLKIQPAELGDSAVYLCASSPNPGLVSYNEQFFGPGTRLTVL.

The chain couples TRBV7-2 to TRBJ2-3; D is possibly TRBD2 (6 bases). Germline CDR1 reads SGHTA; CDR2 reads FQGNSA. Deletions cut 5 bases from V and 5 bases from J, with 20 bases between. This CDR3 has 16 amino acids. The CDR3 DNA is TGTGCCAGCAGCCCGTCGGGAGCGGGCTGGGGAGATACGCAGTATTTT. Protein sequence: CASSPSGAGWGDTQYF.

This chain uses TRBV28 with TRBJ1-2, with 7 bases lining up with TRBD1. J gave up 2 bases and V 7 bases, and 4 bases lay outside the gene matches. There are 13 residues in the CDR3. Germline CDR1 and CDR2: MDHEN and SYDVKM. The CDR3 spells CASIKQGNYGYTF. CDR3 coding DNA: TGTGCCAGCATTAAACAGGGGAACTATGGCTACACCTTC.

The V gene is TRBV11-2, the J gene TRBJ2-1; the D call may be TRBD1 or TRBD2 (5 bases each). This CDR3 contains 15 residues. CDR1 is SGHAT, CDR2 FQNNGV, per germline. Trimming left V 2 bases short and J 0 bases short, with 8 bases between. The CDR3 region is CASSLTGLSYNEQFF. The CDR3 DNA reads as TGTGCCAGCAGCTTAACAGGACTCTCCTACAATGAGCAGTTCTTC.

This clone was counted once. This chain links TRBV10-3 with TRBJ1-2; maybe TRBD1 (5 bases). Trimming stripped 3 bases from V and 8 bases from J, with 19 bases between. The CDR3 covers 15 residues. Germline V gene data show CDR1 as ENHRY and CDR2 as SYGVKD. CDR3 nucleotide sequence: TGTGCCATCAGTGACTGGGACGGGGACTCGGAAGGCTACACCTTC. It encodes CAISDWDGDSEGYTF.